This T cell receptor (beta chain) was captured in a study of blood T cell repertoires in COVID-19 (TCRdb year 2020). Regarding the research as a whole: Samples from collaborators originated in the United States, Italy and Spain and spanned both the acute and convalescent phases of COVID-19. The samples were drawn from two sources: the first 160 participants of the ongoing ImmuneRACE study, and 1,000 to 1,500 subjects contributed by 6 global collaborators. Where available, HLA class I and class II types were obtained from metadata supplied by the sample provider rather than from assay-based typing. The repertoires were released in a freely available public database intended as a resource for research on the immune response to SARS-CoV-2. Sample metadata almost always included a de-identified subject ID, COVID-19 status, age in years and sex. Deeply sampled blood TCRbeta repertoires from subjects exposed to, actively infected with, or recovered from COVID-19 were included in the dataset. The material from the prospective study consisted of cDNA or gDNA derived from T cells, B-cell-depleted T cells, or PBMCs. General conclusions and limits of the study: How much clinical and demographic metadata was included differed by source and by participant, and the metadata was provided uncurated.

The CDR1 and CDR2 encoded by the germline V gene (reference sequence) are SEHNR and FQNEAQ. From the cysteine up to the phenylalanine, the CDR3 has a length of 13 residues. Only the CDR3 DNA stays, 39 bases, in frame from base 1. V loses 3 bases, J loses 4 bases, and the germline ends lie 9 bases apart. The immunoSEQ Assay, a bias-controlled multiplex PCR, was used to amplify TCRbeta CDR3 regions from genomic DNA. The study's processing was this. Nucleated cell counts per sample were estimated from amplification of reference gene primers within the assay. To quantify the absolute abundance of each unique TCRbeta CDR3 rearrangement, sequence reads were collapsed and filtered. For each sample, productive Simpson clonality was calculated by taking the square root of Simpson's diversity index across productive rearrangements. Held by TCRdb, this immuneACCESS table contains in-frame sequences only and omits some clones. Under half of the omission traces to an unresolved V gene where checked; the cause of the rest is unknown. V and J calls and clone size are as listed in that table; D and trimming were resolved from the DNA. This sample has around 140,000 clones in its table, and around 78% of those were observed once. Clones ranked in the top ten supply under 6% of the sample.

With regard to this clone: It has no known antigen specificity. The record has no base qualities; no much larger clone is one base away.

Collaborating institutions collected whole blood in K2EDTA tubes following their own protocols. For TCRbeta analysis, collaborators shipped samples in one of three forms: frozen whole blood, isolated PBMCs, or DNA extracted from either of those sample types. This receptor was identified in a woman aged 80 or over with active or convalescent COVID-19. This sequence uses TRBV7-9 and TRBJ2-5; the D gene is perhaps TRBD2, from 6 matching bases. The sample consisted of peripheral blood. CDR3 region: CASSFTSSETQYF. The sequence in DNA is TGTGCCAGCAGCTTTACTAGCTCAGAGACCCAGTACTTC.